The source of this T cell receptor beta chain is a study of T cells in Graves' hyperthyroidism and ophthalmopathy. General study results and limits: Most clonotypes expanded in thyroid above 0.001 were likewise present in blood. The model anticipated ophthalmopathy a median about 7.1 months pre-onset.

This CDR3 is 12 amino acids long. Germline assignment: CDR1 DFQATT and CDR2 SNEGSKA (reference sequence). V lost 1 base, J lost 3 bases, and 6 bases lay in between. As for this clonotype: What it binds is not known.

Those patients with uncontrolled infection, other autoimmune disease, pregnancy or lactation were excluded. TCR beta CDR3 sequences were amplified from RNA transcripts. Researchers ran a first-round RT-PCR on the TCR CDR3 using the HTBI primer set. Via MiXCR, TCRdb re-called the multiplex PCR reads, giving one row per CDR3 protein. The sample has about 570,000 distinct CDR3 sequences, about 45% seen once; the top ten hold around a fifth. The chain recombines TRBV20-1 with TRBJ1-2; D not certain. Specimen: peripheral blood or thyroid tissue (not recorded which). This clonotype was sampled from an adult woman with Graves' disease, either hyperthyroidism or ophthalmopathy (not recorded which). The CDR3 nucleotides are TGCAGTGCTAGAGGTTGGGACTATGGCTACACCTTC. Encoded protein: CSARGWDYGYTF.